The 6 T cell receptor beta chains presented below share a single source sample, sequenced in a study of blood T cell repertoires in COVID-19. TCRdb keeps only in-frame clones here, not all; method: immunoSEQ multiplex PCR. This table has 90,000 to 120,000 clones, around 85% appearing once. The specimen sequenced was PBMCs or T cells enriched from blood (not recorded which). The receptors come from a woman between 45 and 60 years old who had recovered from COVID-19.

This clone was seen a single time. This chain links TRBV19 with TRBJ2-5; tentatively, D is TRBD1 (6 bases). V was cut by 5 bases and J by 5 bases, with 12 bases left in between. The CDR3 runs to 13 residues. CDR1 and CDR2 (germline): LNHDA, SQIVND (reference sequence). CDR3 nucleotide sequence: TGTGCCAGTAGTGATCCAGGGGTGGAGACCCAGTACTTC. It is translated as CASSDPGVETQYF.

Concerning this clone: Other DNA sequences within the sample encode an identical CDR3. This chain joins TRBV6-5 and TRBJ2-5, with TRBD2 identical over 9 bases. The V and J ends lost 5 bases and 3 bases, in that order; junction bases with no gene match: 7. The V gene's germline CDR1 is MNHEY and CDR2 SVGAGI. The CDR3 sequence is 15 residues long. The CDR3 loop is CASSRGGASKETQYF. The CDR3 DNA reads TGTGCCAGCAGTCGCGGGGGGGCCTCAAAAGAGACCCAGTACTTC.

A few counts support this clone. J is TRBJ2-7 and V is TRBV7-8, with 13 bases aligning to TRBD2. This CDR3 spans 16 amino acids. Germline V gene lookup returns CDR1 SGHVS and CDR2 FQNEAQ. J was trimmed by 2 bases and V by 1 base; bases with no gene match: 2. The CDR3 DNA is TGTGCCAGCAGCTTAGAACTAGCGGGAGGGCCCTACGAGCAGTACTTC. As protein: CASSLELAGGPYEQYF.

The chain couples TRBV5-8 to TRBJ1-1; unclear D gene. Germline V CDR1 and CDR2: SGHTS, YDEGEE. CDR3 length equals 13 residues. Trimming removed 4 bases from V and 5 bases from J, with 12 bases in between. DNA for the CDR3: TGTGCCAGCAGCGGGAGGGTGGTTACTGAAGCTTTCTTT. This sequence encodes CASSGRVVTEAFF.

V usage is TRBV28 and J usage is TRBJ2-2; 7 bases are a match to TRBD1. From germline, CDR1 is MDHEN and CDR2 SYDVKM. CDR3 length: 14 residues. Losses at the gene ends were 7 bases for V and 3 bases for J; bases not matched to a gene: 5. The CDR3 nucleotides read TGTGCCAGCAATAGGGGGCAGGACACCGGGGAGCTGTTTTTT. Translation gives CASNRGQDTGELFF.

This clone has a count of ten or more. The V gene is TRBV4-1, the J gene TRBJ2-7; 7 bases line up with TRBD2. Germline V CDR1 and CDR2: MGHRA, YSYEKL. The CDR3 has 15 residues. V shed 1 base, J shed 1 base, and the junction held 4 bases outside the gene matches. The CDR3 DNA sequence: TGCGCCAGCAGCCAAGGACTAGCTCGGTCCTACGAGCAGTACTTC. Protein product: CASSQGLARSYEQYF.